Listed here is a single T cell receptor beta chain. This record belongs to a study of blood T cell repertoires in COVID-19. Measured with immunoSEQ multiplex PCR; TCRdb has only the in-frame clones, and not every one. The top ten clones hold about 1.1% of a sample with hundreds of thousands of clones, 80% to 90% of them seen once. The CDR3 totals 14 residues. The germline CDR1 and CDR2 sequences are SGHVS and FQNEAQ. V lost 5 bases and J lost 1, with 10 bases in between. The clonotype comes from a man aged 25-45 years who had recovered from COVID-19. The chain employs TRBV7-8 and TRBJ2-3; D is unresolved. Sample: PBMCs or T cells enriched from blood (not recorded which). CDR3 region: CASSGTSGTDTQYF. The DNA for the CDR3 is TGTGCCAGCAGCGGCACCTCAGGCACAGATACGCAGTATTTT.